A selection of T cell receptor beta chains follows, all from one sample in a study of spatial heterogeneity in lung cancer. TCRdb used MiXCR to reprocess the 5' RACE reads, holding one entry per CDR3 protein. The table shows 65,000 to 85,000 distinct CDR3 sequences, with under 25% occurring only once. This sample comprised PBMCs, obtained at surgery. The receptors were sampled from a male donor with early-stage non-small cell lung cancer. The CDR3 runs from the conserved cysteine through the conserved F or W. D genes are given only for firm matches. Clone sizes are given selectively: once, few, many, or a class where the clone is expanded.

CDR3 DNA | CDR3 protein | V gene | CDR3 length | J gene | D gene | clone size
TGTGCCACCAGCAGAGATAGGGACTTCTCCTACAATGAGCAGTTCTTC | CATSRDRDFSYNEQFF | TRBV15 | 16 | TRBJ2-1 | . | once
TGTGCCACCAAGGGGGGGTCGAACACTGAAGCTTTCTTT | CATKGGSNTEAFF | TRBV24-1 | 13 | TRBJ1-1 | . | many
TGTGCCAGCAGCCAAGTGGAGGACGAGCAGTACTTC | CASSQVEDEQYF | TRBV3-1 | 12 | TRBJ2-7 | . | many
TGTGCCAGCAGCGGGCCAGATACGCAGTATTTT | CASSGPDTQYF | TRBV4-2 | 11 | TRBJ2-3 | . | .
TGTGCCAGCAGCTTAGTCGGGCTAGCGGTAGATACGCAGTATTTT | CASSLVGLAVDTQYF | TRBV11-2 | 15 | TRBJ2-3 | TRBD2 | few
TGTGCCAGCAGCTTAGGTGGGGCCAACGTCCTGACTTTC | CASSLGGANVLTF | TRBV7-9 | 13 | TRBJ2-6 | . | few
TGCGCCAGCAGCCTCCAGGGGACTACTGACACAGATACGCAGTATTTT | CASSLQGTTDTDTQYF | TRBV5-1 | 16 | TRBJ2-3 | . | few
TGTGCCACCACAAACACCCCGAACACTGAAGCTTTCTTT | CATTNTPNTEAFF | TRBV28 | 13 | TRBJ1-1 | . | few
TGTGCCACCAGTGGGGACAGGGGGCACGAGACCCAGTACTTC | CATSGDRGHETQYF | TRBV24-1 | 14 | TRBJ2-5 | TRBD1 | few
TGTGCCGCTGGCACCGATCTAGGTATTAATCAGCCCCAGCATTTT | CAAGTDLGINQPQHF | TRBV10-3 | 15 | TRBJ1-5 | . | few
TGCAGTGCTAGCGGGGCTAACTCTGGAAACACCATATATTTT | CSASGANSGNTIYF | TRBV20-1 | 14 | TRBJ1-3 | . | .
TGTGCCAGCAGCTTCCGGGACAGGGGAGCCGGGGAGCTGTTTTTT | CASSFRDRGAGELFF | TRBV7-8 | 15 | TRBJ2-2 | TRBD1 | few
TGTGCCAGCAGCTTAGAACCGGGAGCGAGGCAGACCCAGTACTTC | CASSLEPGARQTQYF | TRBV11-2 | 15 | TRBJ2-5 | . | .
TGTGCCAGCAGTAGGAACACTGAAGCTTTCTTT | CASSRNTEAFF | TRBV12-3/TRBV12-4 | 11 | TRBJ1-1 | . | many
TGTGCCAGCAGCTTAAGTGGCCCCAGCTCCTACGAGCAGTACTTC | CASSLSGPSSYEQYF | TRBV7-6 | 15 | TRBJ2-7 | . | many
TGTGCCAGCAGCCCGTCGGGACAGACGGACGAGCAGTACTTC | CASSPSGQTDEQYF | TRBV7-9 | 14 | TRBJ2-7 | TRBD1 | many
TGTGCCAGCAGTTCTCAATACTTCACAACTAATGAAAAACTGTTTTTT | CASSSQYFTTNEKLFF | TRBV6-5 | 16 | TRBJ1-4 | . | few
TGTGCCAGCAGTCGAAATCGACAGGGGGTGAGCAATCAGCCCCAGCATTTT | CASSRNRQGVSNQPQHF | TRBV6-2/TRBV6-3 | 17 | TRBJ1-5 | TRBD1 | few
TGTGCCATCAGTGATCGGTCAGGGAGTATCACTGAAGCTTTCTTT | CAISDRSGSITEAFF | TRBV10-3 | 15 | TRBJ1-1 | . | few
TGTGCCAGCAGTCGTAGGGACTACTACTACGAGCAGTACTTC | CASSRRDYYYEQYF | TRBV27 | 14 | TRBJ2-7 | TRBD2 | few
TGTGCCATCAGGGGTAACACCGGGGAGCTGTTTTTT | CAIRGNTGELFF | TRBV10-3 | 12 | TRBJ2-2 | . | many
TGCAGCGGCACCATACAGGGTGTAGGCTCCTACGAGCAGTACTTC | CSGTIQGVGSYEQYF | TRBV29-1 | 15 | TRBJ2-7 | . | few
TGCGCCAGCAGCTTCGGAGTAGGGACTGAAGCTTTCTTT | CASSFGVGTEAFF | TRBV5-1 | 13 | TRBJ1-1 | . | .
TGTGCCAGCAGTGAATACGGGGGAGGGGGTGCAACTAATGAAAAACTGTTTTTT | CASSEYGGGGATNEKLFF | TRBV25-1 | 18 | TRBJ1-4 | . | few
TGTGCCAGCAGCTTGACAGAGCCCCCTTACGAGCAGTACTTC | CASSLTEPPYEQYF | TRBV5-4 | 14 | TRBJ2-7 | . | .
TGTGCCAGCAGCTTAATCGGCGGACACGCTTACAATGAGCAGTTCTTC | CASSLIGGHAYNEQFF | TRBV7-2 | 16 | TRBJ2-1 | . | few
TGCAGTGCTACTTCACTAGCGGACACAGATACGCAGTATTTT | CSATSLADTDTQYF | TRBV20-1 | 14 | TRBJ2-3 | TRBD2 | few
TGTGCCAGCAGCACGGGACTGGGGAATGAAAAACTGTTTTTT | CASSTGLGNEKLFF | TRBV27 | 14 | TRBJ1-4 | . | few
TGTGCCAGCAGCCCCCGTACTGAAGCTTTCTTT | CASSPRTEAFF | TRBV7-9 | 11 | TRBJ1-1 | . | many
TGTGCCAGCAGCTTAAGGTTCAGGCCGTCTAACTATGGCTACACCTTC | CASSLRFRPSNYGYTF | TRBV7-2 | 16 | TRBJ1-2 | . | few
TGTGCCTGGAGTATCCTAGGGACCCAGTACTTC | CAWSILGTQYF | TRBV30 | 11 | TRBJ2-5 | . | .
TGTGCCAGCTCACCCGATTCCACAGGGACTCTGTTTGCTTTCTTT | CASSPDSTGTLFAFF | TRBV18 | 15 | TRBJ1-1 | . | many
TGTGCCAGCAGTTTATCGAGTTTGGAGACCCAGTACTTC | CASSLSSLETQYF | TRBV12-3/TRBV12-4 | 13 | TRBJ2-5 | . | few
TGTGCCAGCAGCCGATACCCGACGGATAGCAATCAGCCCCAGCATTTT | CASSRYPTDSNQPQHF | TRBV6-2/TRBV6-3 | 16 | TRBJ1-5 | . | .
TGCGCCAGCAGCCAATTTCAGACGGGGGTTGAACGGTACAATGAGCAGTTCTTC | CASSQFQTGVERYNEQFF | TRBV4-3 | 18 | TRBJ2-1 | . | .
TGCGCCAGCAGTGAGCGGCAAGAGACCCAGTACTTC | CASSERQETQYF | TRBV10-1 | 12 | TRBJ2-5 | . | .
TGCAGTGCTAGAATGCGGGAGGTTTCAGATACGCAGTATTTT | CSARMREVSDTQYF | TRBV20-1 | 14 | TRBJ2-3 | TRBD2 | few
TGTGCCAGCAGCCGTGGGACAACGGTTACTTCTAGCACAGATACGCAGTATTTT | CASSRGTTVTSSTDTQYF | TRBV5-4 | 18 | TRBJ2-3 | . | .
TGCAGCGTAACTGGGTACAGGCATCGTGGCTACACCTTC | CSVTGYRHRGYTF | TRBV29-1 | 13 | TRBJ1-2 | . | many
TGTGCCACCAGTGACCCCCAGGCTAGCGGGAGAGATGAGCAGTTCTTC | CATSDPQASGRDEQFF | TRBV24-1 | 16 | TRBJ2-1 | TRBD2 | many
TGTGCCAGCAGCCCAGGGGGACGAAATGAGCAGTTCTTC | CASSPGGRNEQFF | TRBV7-3 | 13 | TRBJ2-1 | TRBD1 | .